Listed below are T cell receptor beta chains from one sample, sequenced in a study of blood T cell repertoires in COVID-19. The table came from immunoSEQ multiplex PCR; TCRdb's copy has only in-frame clones and leaves some out. There are 200,000 to 250,000 clones in the sample; approximately 85% occur only once, and 2.4% lies in the top ten. Sequenced: peripheral blood. All receptors derive from a woman in her 70s with COVID-19, enrolled during active disease. The CDR3 runs from the conserved cysteine through the conserved F or W. A D gene is named only where the DNA matches it firmly. The size of a clone is reported for some rows only, either as once, few or many, or as a class for expanded clones.

abundance	v_gene	len	d_gene	j_gene	CDR3nt	CDR3aa
-	TRBV3-1/TRBV3-2	16	-	TRBJ1-3	TGTGCCAGCAGCCAATTTTGGCAGGGTCCCGGAAACACCATATATTTT	CASSQFWQGPGNTIYF
-	TRBV7-2	15	-	TRBJ1-1	TGTGCCAGCAGCTTAGTGGGCAGCCTGAACACTGAAGCTTTCTTT	CASSLVGSLNTEAFF
few	TRBV6-5	14	-	TRBJ1-1	TGTGCCAGCATTAAGGGGGATTCGAACACTGAAGCTTTCTTT	CASIKGDSNTEAFF
-	TRBV29-1	15	TRBD2	TRBJ2-3	TGCAGCGTTGGGAGCGCGGGGGGTAGCACAGATACGCAGTATTTT	CSVGSAGGSTDTQYF
-	TRBV6-2/TRBV6-3	18	TRBD2	TRBJ2-1	TGTGCCAGCAGTTATAACCGGAGGGGACTAGCGGGGGAAATAGAGCAGTTCTTC	CASSYNRRGLAGEIEQFF
-	TRBV10-3	14	-	TRBJ2-7	TGTGCCATCAAGGCGGCGGTCGATTGGGACGAGCAGTACTTC	CAIKAAVDWDEQYF
few	TRBV11-2	14	-	TRBJ2-7	TGTGCCAGCAGCTATTCGACAGGCCTCCGCGAGCAGTACTTC	CASSYSTGLREQYF
-	TRBV6-1	16	-	TRBJ1-1	TGTGCCAGCAGTGAAAATCCGAAGGCGGTGAGCACTGAAGCTTTCTTT	CASSENPKAVSTEAFF
-	TRBV7-9	14	-	TRBJ2-2	TGTGCCAGCAACGGACAGATTAACACCGGGGAGCTGTTTTTT	CASNGQINTGELFF
-	TRBV6-6	14	-	TRBJ1-1	TGTGCCAGCAGTTATGTTGGGGGCGTCACTGAAGCTTTCTTT	CASSYVGGVTEAFF
-	TRBV7-9	14	TRBD1	TRBJ1-6	TGTGCCAGCAGCTCGACAGGGTTGTCATCACCCCTCCACTTT	CASSSTGLSSPLHF
-	TRBV11-3	13	TRBD1	TRBJ1-2	TGTGCCAGCAGCTTAGACAGGGGGCTCGGCTACACCTTC	CASSLDRGLGYTF
-	TRBV7-2	15	-	TRBJ1-2	TGTGCCAGCAGTTTCACCTGGGGAGGGGATGATGGCTACACCTTC	CASSFTWGGDDGYTF
-	TRBV11-3	17	-	TRBJ2-2	TGTGCCAGCAGCTTAGCTGGGTGGGGGCGAGGGACCGGGGAGCTGTTTTTT	CASSLAGWGRGTGELFF
-	TRBV11-3	15	-	TRBJ1-1	TGTGCCAGCAGCTTTCTCACAGGGCCGAACACTGAAGCTTTCTTT	CASSFLTGPNTEAFF
-	TRBV2	12	-	TRBJ2-7	TGTGCCAGCAGTGTACAGGGCTACGAGCAGTACTTC	CASSVQGYEQYF
few	TRBV6-5	14	TRBD1	TRBJ1-2	TGTGCCAGCACCCGGGACAGCGGGCTCTATGGCTACACCTTC	CASTRDSGLYGYTF
-	TRBV4-2	15	TRBD1	TRBJ1-5	TGTGCCAGCAGCCAAGAAGGGGGCTGGGATCAGCCCCAGCATTTT	CASSQEGGWDQPQHF
few	TRBV25-1	12	-	TRBJ2-7	TGTGCCAGCAGTGGGAGGCTCTACGAGCAGTACTTC	CASSGRLYEQYF
-	TRBV5-8	14	-	TRBJ1-6	TGTGCCAGCAGCTTGGGCCAGGCTAATTCACCCCTCCACTTT	CASSLGQANSPLHF
-	TRBV6-6	14	-	TRBJ2-2	TGTGCCAGCAGTTCCGACGGGGAGACCGGGGAGCTGTTTTTT	CASSSDGETGELFF
-	TRBV11-2	13	TRBD2	TRBJ2-7	TGTGCCAGCAGCTTAGTGGGGGGGACCGAGCAGTACTTC	CASSLVGGTEQYF
-	TRBV10-3	15	TRBD1	TRBJ1-1	TGTGCCATCAGTGAACAAGACAGGGGAGGAACTGAAGCTTTCTTT	CAISEQDRGGTEAFF
-	TRBV5-8	14	-	TRBJ1-1	TGTGCCAGCAGCTTGGGAACAGTTTGGTCTGAAGCTTTCTTT	CASSLGTVWSEAFF
once	TRBV5-1	16	TRBD1	TRBJ2-2	TGCGCCAGCAGCCAAAGACAGGGTCAGAACACCGGGGAGCTGTTTTTT	CASSQRQGQNTGELFF
-	TRBV4-2	17	-	TRBJ1-5	TGTGCCAGCAGCTGGACTACGGGCGGTTCTTCTAATCAGCCCCAGCATTTT	CASSWTTGGSSNQPQHF
-	TRBV19	14	-	TRBJ1-2	TGTGCCAGTAGTATGTCAGGTGAAATCTATGGCTACACCTTC	CASSMSGEIYGYTF
-	TRBV2	14	TRBD1	TRBJ1-4	TGTGCCAGCAGGAGGGACAGGGTGGATGAAAAACTGTTTTTT	CASRRDRVDEKLFF
-	TRBV10-3	18	TRBD1	TRBJ2-6	TGTGCCATCAGACCCGGGACAGGGGAAATCCCTGGGGCCAACGTCCTGACTTTC	CAIRPGTGEIPGANVLTF
once	TRBV6-5	14	TRBD2	TRBJ2-7	TGTGCCAGCACCTGGACTAGCTCAAGCAGCGAGCAGTACTTC	CASTWTSSSSEQYF
-	TRBV6-5	15	-	TRBJ2-1	TGTGCCAGCAGGCTATCCGGAGCTTCCTACAATGAGCAGTTCTTC	CASRLSGASYNEQFF
-	TRBV4-3	17	TRBD2	TRBJ2-2	TGCGCCAGCAGCCAAGAACCTTGGGGGGGTAACACCGGGGAGCTGTTTTTT	CASSQEPWGGNTGELFF
-	TRBV19	13	-	TRBJ2-2	TGTGCCAGTAGTACACAGTGGGTCGGGGAGCTGTTTTTT	CASSTQWVGELFF
-	TRBV19	15	TRBD1	TRBJ2-7	TGTGCCAGTAGTCCACGGACAGGGGGTCTCTACGAGCAGTACTTC	CASSPRTGGLYEQYF
once	TRBV19	15	TRBD1	TRBJ1-1	TGTGCCAGTAGTAGAATACAGGGGGCTGGGGCTGAAGCTTTCTTT	CASSRIQGAGAEAFF
-	TRBV24-1	14	TRBD2	TRBJ2-7	TGTGCCACCACAGGTAGCGGGGGTTTCTACGAGCAGTACTTC	CATTGSGGFYEQYF
-	TRBV4-1	15	-	TRBJ1-1	TGCGCCAGCAGCCAAGATCCGCAGGGCCGCACTGAAGCTTTCTTT	CASSQDPQGRTEAFF
few	TRBV28	12	-	TRBJ1-1	TGTGCCAGCGGACTCGCGGGCACTGAAGCTTTCTTT	CASGLAGTEAFF
few	TRBV3-1/TRBV3-2	14	TRBD1	TRBJ2-1	TGTGCCAGCAGCCCGGACAGGGGGCAGGTCCGGCAGTTCTTC	CASSPDRGQVRQFF
-	TRBV6-2/TRBV6-3	14	TRBD1	TRBJ1-2	TGTGCCAGCAGCAACCGGGACAGGGGCTATGGCTACACCTTC	CASSNRDRGYGYTF
-	TRBV20-1	14	TRBD1	TRBJ1-2	TGCAGTGCTAGTCCAGGACAGGGGACCTATGGCTACACCTTC	CSASPGQGTYGYTF
-	TRBV6-1	14	TRBD1	TRBJ1-2	TGTGCCAGCAGTGAAGGGTCCTTCTTGGGACAGCCAAACTTC	CASSEGSFLGQPNF
-	TRBV18	15	-	TRBJ1-6	TGTGCCAGCTCAGTCAAGGAGTCCGATAATTCACCCCTCCACTTT	CASSVKESDNSPLHF
-	TRBV11-2	17	TRBD1	TRBJ2-7	TGTGCCAGCAGCTTAGGAGGCGCCAGGGGGTTATCCTACGAGCAGTACTTC	CASSLGGARGLSYEQYF
-	TRBV7-9	16	TRBD1	TRBJ1-2	TGTGCCAGCAGCTTAGATCTTACAGGGGGCATTCATGGCTACACCTTC	CASSLDLTGGIHGYTF
-	TRBV7-9	15	-	TRBJ2-7	TGTGCCAGCAGGAAAGACTCTGATCCTCCCTACGAGCAGTACTTC	CASRKDSDPPYEQYF
-	TRBV2	15	TRBD2	TRBJ2-5	TGTGCCAGCAGGGCTTGGGCTAGCGGGGGGGAGACCCAGTACTTC	CASRAWASGGETQYF
once	TRBV7-2	15	-	TRBJ1-3	TGTGCCAGCAGCTTAGTCGGAGGGACTGGAAACACCATATATTTT	CASSLVGGTGNTIYF
-	TRBV18	18	-	TRBJ2-4	TGTGCCAGCTCACCGGCCTCCCCAGTACTAGTAGCCAAAAACATTCAGTACTTC	CASSPASPVLVAKNIQYF
-	TRBV5-1	15	TRBD2	TRBJ2-3	TGCGCCAGCATCGATACGGGGGGGCCCAAAGATACGCAGTATTTT	CASIDTGGPKDTQYF
-	TRBV5-6	16	-	TRBJ1-5	TGTGCCAGCAGCTCCCTACAGGGAACTAGCAATCAGCCCCAGCATTTT	CASSSLQGTSNQPQHF
-	TRBV14	15	TRBD1	TRBJ1-6	TGTGCCAGCAGCTTATACAGGGGTTCTATTTCACCCCTCCACTTT	CASSLYRGSISPLHF
-	TRBV6-6	18	TRBD1	TRBJ2-1	TGTGCCAGCAGTCGCCAACAGGGGCGAGGGCTAGCTGCCAATGAGCAGTTCTTC	CASSRQQGRGLAANEQFF
-	TRBV5-1	16	-	TRBJ2-3	TGCGCCAGCAGCTTGGTTTCGGGAGTGGGCGCAGATACGCAGTATTTT	CASSLVSGVGADTQYF
-	TRBV5-4	15	TRBD1	TRBJ2-7	TGTGCCAGCAGCCAGGACAGGCTCTCTTTCTACGAGCAGTACTTC	CASSQDRLSFYEQYF
-	TRBV10-3	12	-	TRBJ1-5	TGTGCCATCAGTGAGGCGGATCAGCCCCAGCATTTT	CAISEADQPQHF
-	TRBV29-1	14	TRBD2	TRBJ2-5	TGCAGCGTTGAAGGGCTAGCGGAGAAAGAGACCCAGTACTTC	CSVEGLAEKETQYF
-	TRBV19	15	-	TRBJ1-1	TGTGCCAGTAGTGCCTTCGGACCCGGCGAGGGTCGTGATTTCTTT	CASSAFGPGEGRDFF
-	TRBV6-6	13	-	TRBJ1-1	TGTGCCAGCAGTCTCCAAATGAACACTGAAGCTTTCTTT	CASSLQMNTEAFF